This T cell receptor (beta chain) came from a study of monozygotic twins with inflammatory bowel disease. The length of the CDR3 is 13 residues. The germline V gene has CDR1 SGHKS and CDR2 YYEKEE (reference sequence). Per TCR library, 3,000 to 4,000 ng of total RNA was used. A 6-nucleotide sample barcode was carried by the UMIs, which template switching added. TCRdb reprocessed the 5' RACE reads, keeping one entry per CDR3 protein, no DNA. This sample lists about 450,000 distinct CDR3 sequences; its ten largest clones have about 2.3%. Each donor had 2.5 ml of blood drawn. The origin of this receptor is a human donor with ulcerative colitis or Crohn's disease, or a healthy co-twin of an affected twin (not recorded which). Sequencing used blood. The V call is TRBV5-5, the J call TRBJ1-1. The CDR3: CASSSIRITEAFF. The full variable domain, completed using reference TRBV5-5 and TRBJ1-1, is DAGVTQSPTHLIKTRGQQVTLRCSPISGHKSVSWYQQVLGQGPQFIFQYYEKEERGRGNFPDRFSARQFPNYSSELNVNALLLGDSALYLCASSSIRITEAFFGQGTRLTVV.